The clone carrying this T cell receptor beta chain was found a few times. Its antigen is still unknown. This sample includes further DNA sequences coding for the same CDR3. These data are taken from a study of beta chain features in type 1 diabetes. Notes on the study in general: VDJ junctions from patients with type 1 diabetes contained fewer insertions and more deletions. Among patients with Type 1 diabetes, TCRB CDR3s were moderately but significantly shorter in every one of the four CD4+ subsets. Patients' naive, central memory and regulatory TCRB repertoires appeared more alike than those of healthy donors.

Sequencing targeted expressed TCRB transcripts, as all isolated RNA had been reverse transcribed. The protocol was immunoSEQ multiplex PCR, while the TCRdb copy is restricted to in-frame clones and leaves out a portion. Here the sample spans hundreds of thousands of clones, roughly 13% being singletons. V was cut by 0 bases and J by 2 bases, with 8 bases left in between. This CDR3 has 14 amino acids. Per the germline V gene, CDR1 is MNHEY and CDR2 is SVGAGI. The receptor's source is a man aged 18 to 29 with type 1 diabetes. V and J are TRBV6-5 and TRBJ2-7; D is unresolved. Sequencing used naive CD4+ T cells from blood. The CDR3, as DNA: TGTGCCAGCAGTTACTCGGGCAGAGCCTACGAGCAGTACTTC. Residues: CASSYSGRAYEQYF.